The 14 T cell receptor beta chains reported below all come from one sample, sequenced in a study of T cell responses to AZD1222 COVID-19 vaccine. Sequencing used immunoSEQ multiplex PCR; TCRdb keeps in-frame clones, though not all of them. Of about 160,000 clones listed, under 95% are singletons. Source: peripheral blood, taken 28 days after the second AZD1222 dose. These receptor sequences come from an adult who received the AZD1222 COVID-19 vaccine.

This chain joins TRBV11-2 and TRBJ2-2; D unclear. V gave up 6 bases and J gave up 2 bases, with 1 base separating them. Per the germline V gene, CDR1 is SGHAT and CDR2 is FQNNGV. The CDR3 contains 11 residues. The CDR3 bases are TGTGCCAGCAGTAACACCGGGGAGCTGTTTTTT. It encodes CASSNTGELFF.

V gene TRBV7-8 combines with J gene TRBJ1-6; D is uncertain. Per the germline V gene, CDR1 is SGHVS and CDR2 is FQNEAQ. Deletions cut 1 base from V and 8 bases from J, with 0 bases between. The CDR3 is 11 residues long. Written as DNA, the CDR3 is TGTGCCAGCAGCTTAGATTCACCCCTCCACTTT. This sequence encodes CASSLDSPLHF. The complete variable domain, with remaining parts taken from reference TRBV7-8 and TRBJ1-6, reads GAGVSQSPRYKVAKRGQDVALRCDPISGHVSLFWYQQALGQGPEFLTYFQNEAQLDKSGLPSDRFFAERPEGSVSTLKIQRTQQEDSAVYLCASSLDSPLHFGNGTRLTVT.

The rearrangement links TRBV3-1 (or the pseudogene TRBV3-2) to TRBJ2-7; D is perhaps TRBD2 (7 bases). Trimming pared 3 bases from V and 2 bases from J, leaving 11 bases between. The CDR3 is 14 amino acids. Germline V lookup: CDR1 LGHDT, CDR2 YNNKEL (reference sequence). The DNA of the CDR3 is TGTGCCAGCAGCCAGTCGGGGGGCCCCTACGAGCAGTACTTC. The encoded protein is CASSQSGGPYEQYF.

The V gene is TRBV5-6, the J gene TRBJ1-1, with 7 positions matching TRBD1. CDR1 is SGHDT, CDR2 YYEEEE, per germline. J gave up 0 bases and V 5 bases, and 4 bases lay outside the gene matches. CDR3 length equals 14 residues. Here the CDR3 reads CASSPGQMNTEAFF. CDR3 sequence (DNA): TGTGCCAGCAGTCCGGGACAGATGAACACTGAAGCTTTCTTT. Supplemented by reference TRBV5-6 and TRBJ1-1, the full variable domain reads DAGVTQSPTHLIKTRGQQVTLRCSPKSGHDTVSWYQQALGQGPQFIFQYYEEEERQRGNFPDRFSGHQFPNYSSELNVNALLLGDSALYLCASSPGQMNTEAFFGQGTRLTVV.

The J gene is TRBJ1-2, the V gene TRBV3-1 (or the pseudogene TRBV3-2); 7 nucleotides match TRBD1. Germline V CDR1 and CDR2: LGHDT, YNNKEL (reference sequence). V shed 5 bases, J shed 5 bases, and the junction held 17 bases outside the gene matches. The CDR3 consists of 17 residues. The CDR3, as DNA: TGTGCCAGCAGCTCCCGACAGGGATCAAGGCTGTTGTATGGCTACACCTTC. Amino acid sequence: CASSSRQGSRLLYGYTF.

This chain uses TRBV19 with TRBJ1-1; unclear D gene. The V and J ends lost 3 bases and 2 bases respectively, with 7 bases between them. Per germline, CDR1 LNHDA and CDR2 SQIVND (reference sequence). There are 13 residues in the CDR3. This CDR3 is CASSIPRNTEAFF. In nucleotides, the CDR3 is TGTGCCAGTAGTATCCCCCGTAACACTGAAGCTTTCTTT.

The rearrangement uses TRBV7-3 and TRBJ2-6; D unresolved. The germline V gene encodes CDR1 SGHTA and CDR2 FQGTGA. Trimming stripped 2 bases from V and 2 bases from J, with 7 bases between. This CDR3 is built from 15 residues. For the CDR3, the DNA is TGTGCCAGCAGCTTATTCCAGCCTGGGGCCAACGTCCTGACTTTC. Protein product: CASSLFQPGANVLTF.

V usage is TRBV6-4 and J usage is TRBJ2-1, with 7 bases matching TRBD1. The CDR3 sequence is 15 residues long. V shed 3 bases and J 5 bases; nucleotides not matched to a gene: 7. The germline gives CDR1 MRHNA, CDR2 SNTAGT. CDR3 region: CASSEGTDKDNEQFF. The CDR3, as DNA: TGTGCCAGCAGTGAAGGGACAGATAAGGACAATGAGCAGTTCTTC.

The V call is TRBV6-1, the J call TRBJ1-1; maybe TRBD1 (5 bases). Trimming stripped 3 bases from V and 1 base from J, with 12 bases between. CDR1 and CDR2 from the germline V gene are MNHNS and SASEGT. The length of the CDR3 is 15 residues. The CDR3 loop is CASSDGRDANTEAFF. CDR3 coding DNA: TGTGCCAGCAGTGATGGTCGGGACGCGAACACTGAAGCTTTCTTT.

This sequence joins TRBV18 and TRBJ1-1; TRBD1 matches at 10 bases. V dropped 6 bases and J dropped 3; count of bases not matched to a gene: 4. Germline CDR1 KGHSH, CDR2 LQKENI. This CDR3 comprises 14 residues. CDR3 residues: CASSLGQGDTEAFF. In DNA form, the CDR3 reads TGTGCCAGCTCTCTCGGACAGGGGGACACTGAAGCTTTCTTT. Full variable domain (rest looked up from reference TRBV18 and TRBJ1-1): NAGVMQNPRHLVRRRGQEARLRCSPMKGHSHVYWYRQLPEEGLKFMVYLQKENIIDESGMPKERFSAEFPKEGPSILRIQQVVRGDSAAYFCASSLGQGDTEAFFGQGTRLTVV.

This clone appeared a single time. The chain recombines TRBV2 with TRBJ2-7, with 7 bases identical to TRBD2. The CDR3 extends over 14 amino acids. J gave up 1 base and V 8 bases, and 8 bases lay outside the gene matches. The V gene's germline CDR1 is SNHLY and CDR2 FYNNEI. The CDR3 loop is CASGRGLGSYEQYF. The CDR3 coding sequence is TGTGCCAGCGGGCGGGGGTTGGGGTCCTACGAGCAGTACTTC.

The chain uses TRBV6-5 and TRBJ1-2; D is uncertain. This CDR3 comprises 15 residues. Trimming shortened V by 4 bases and J by 3 bases, and 15 bases separated the two germline ends. CDR1 is MNHEY, CDR2 SVGAGI, per germline. CDR3 in amino acids: CASSFGPFNDYGYTF. CDR3 nucleotides: TGTGCCAGCAGTTTCGGGCCCTTTAACGACTATGGCTACACCTTC.

The rearrangement uses TRBV7-9 and TRBJ2-5, with TRBD2 matching over 11 bases. The junction had 7 bases not matched to a gene; V was cut back by 5 bases and J by 5 bases. The CDR3 runs to 15 residues. The germline gives CDR1 SEHNR, CDR2 FQNEAQ (reference sequence). CDR3 bases: TGTGCCAGCAGCCCCGGACTAGCGGGTGGTGAGACCCAGTACTTC. Its protein product is CASSPGLAGGETQYF.

The CDR3: CASGSLNTGELFF. The CDR3 nucleotides read TGTGCCAGCGGATCACTGAACACCGGGGAGCTGTTTTTT. The chain couples TRBV2 to TRBJ2-2; D ambiguous. This CDR3 contains 13 residues. Germline CDR1 SNHLY, CDR2 FYNNEI. The V end was cut by 8 bases, the J end by 1 base, with 8 bases between.